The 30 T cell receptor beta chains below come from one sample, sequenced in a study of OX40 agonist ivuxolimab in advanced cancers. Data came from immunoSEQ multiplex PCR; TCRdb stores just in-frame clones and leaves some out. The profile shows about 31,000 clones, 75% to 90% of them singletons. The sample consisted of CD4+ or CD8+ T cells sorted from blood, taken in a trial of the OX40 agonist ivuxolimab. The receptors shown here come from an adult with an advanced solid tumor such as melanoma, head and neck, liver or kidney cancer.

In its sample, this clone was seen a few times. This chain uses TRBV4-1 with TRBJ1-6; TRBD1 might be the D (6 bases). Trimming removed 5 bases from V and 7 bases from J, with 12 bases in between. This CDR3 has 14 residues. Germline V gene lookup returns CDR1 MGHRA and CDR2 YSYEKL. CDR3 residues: CASSTRTENSPLHF. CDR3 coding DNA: TGCGCCAGCAGCACCCGGACAGAAAATTCACCCCTCCACTTT.

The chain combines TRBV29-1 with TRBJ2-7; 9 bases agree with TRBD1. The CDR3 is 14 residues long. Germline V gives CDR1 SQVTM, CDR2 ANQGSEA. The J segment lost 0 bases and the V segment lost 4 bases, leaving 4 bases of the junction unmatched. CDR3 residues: CSVGDRAPSYEQYF. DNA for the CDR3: TGCAGCGTTGGGGACAGGGCACCCTCCTACGAGCAGTACTTC.

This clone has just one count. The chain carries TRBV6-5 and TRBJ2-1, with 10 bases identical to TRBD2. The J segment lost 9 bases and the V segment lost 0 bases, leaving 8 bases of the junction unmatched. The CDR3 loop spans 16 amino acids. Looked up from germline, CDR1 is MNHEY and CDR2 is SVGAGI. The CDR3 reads CASSYSQREGLGEQFF. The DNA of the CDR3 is TGTGCCAGCAGTTACTCACAGCGGGAGGGCCTAGGTGAGCAGTTCTTC.

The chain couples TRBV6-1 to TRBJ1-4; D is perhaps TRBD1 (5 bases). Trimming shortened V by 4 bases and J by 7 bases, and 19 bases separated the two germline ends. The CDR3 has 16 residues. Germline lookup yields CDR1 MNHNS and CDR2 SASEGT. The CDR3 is CASSATPGTLSEKLFF. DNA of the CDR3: TGTGCCAGCAGTGCCACACCCGGGACCCTAAGTGAAAAACTGTTTTTT.

The CDR3 loop is CASSYRGDEQFF. The CDR3 DNA sequence: TGTGCCAGCAGTTACAGGGGCGATGAGCAGTTCTTC. V gene TRBV27 combines with J gene TRBJ2-1, with 7 nucleotides matching TRBD1. CDR3 size: 12 residues. From germline, CDR1 is MNHEY and CDR2 SMNVEV (reference sequence). V lost 4 bases, J lost 8 bases, and 2 bases stayed unmatched.

CDR3 region: CASSQVKTDSLGQFF. CDR3 nucleotide sequence: TGCGCCAGCAGCCAAGTGAAGACTGATTCTCTCGGGCAGTTCTTC. The genes are TRBV4-3 and TRBJ2-1, with unresolved D. The CDR3 spans 15 residues. Per the germline V gene, CDR1 is LGHNA and CDR2 is YSLEER. V was pared by 1 base and J by 12 bases, with 19 bases between.

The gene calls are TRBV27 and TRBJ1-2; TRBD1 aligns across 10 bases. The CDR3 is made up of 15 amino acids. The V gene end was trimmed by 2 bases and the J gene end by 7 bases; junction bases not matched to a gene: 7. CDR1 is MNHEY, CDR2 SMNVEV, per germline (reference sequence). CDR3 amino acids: CASSLIPGTGVGYTF. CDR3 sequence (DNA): TGTGCCAGCAGTTTAATCCCCGGGACAGGGGTTGGCTACACCTTC.

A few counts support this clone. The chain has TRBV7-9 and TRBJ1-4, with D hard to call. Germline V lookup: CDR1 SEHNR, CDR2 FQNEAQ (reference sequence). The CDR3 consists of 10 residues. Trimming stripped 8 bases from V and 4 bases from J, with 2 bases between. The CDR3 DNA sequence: TGTGCCAGCGGTAATGAAAAACTGTTTTTT. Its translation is CASGNEKLFF.

The CDR3 is CASSSPTSGRDYEQYF. CDR3 DNA: TGCGCCAGCAGCTCGCCCACTAGCGGGAGGGACTACGAGCAGTACTTC. The rearrangement links TRBV5-1 to TRBJ2-7, with TRBD2 matching over 13 bases. The V segment lost 3 bases and the J segment 3 bases; nucleotides outside the gene matches: 6. The germline CDR1 and CDR2 sequences are SGHRS and YFSETQ. CDR3 length: 16 residues. The variable domain in full, completed from reference TRBV5-1 and TRBJ2-7, reads KAGVTQTPRYLIKTRGQQVTLSCSPISGHRSVSWYQQTPGQGLQFLFEYFSETQRNKGNFPGRFSGRQFSNSRSEMNVSTLELGDSALYLCASSSPTSGRDYEQYFGPGTRLTVT.

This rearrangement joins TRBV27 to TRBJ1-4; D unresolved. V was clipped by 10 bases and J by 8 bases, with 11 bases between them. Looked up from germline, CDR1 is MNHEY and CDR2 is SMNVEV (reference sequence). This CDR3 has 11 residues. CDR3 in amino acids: CANLGQEKLFF. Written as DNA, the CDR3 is TGTGCCAACCTAGGTCAGGAAAAACTGTTTTTT.

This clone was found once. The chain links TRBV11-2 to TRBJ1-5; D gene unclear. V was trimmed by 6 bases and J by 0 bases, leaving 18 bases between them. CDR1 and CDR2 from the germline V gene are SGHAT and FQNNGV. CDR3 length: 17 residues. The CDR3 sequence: CASRLSQLSYSNQPQHF. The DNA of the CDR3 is TGTGCCAGCAGGCTCTCCCAGCTTTCTTATAGCAATCAGCCCCAGCATTTT.

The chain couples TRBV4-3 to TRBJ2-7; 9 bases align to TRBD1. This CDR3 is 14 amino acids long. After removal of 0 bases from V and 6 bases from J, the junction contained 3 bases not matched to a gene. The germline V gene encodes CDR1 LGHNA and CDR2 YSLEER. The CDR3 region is CASSQDRGQGEQYF. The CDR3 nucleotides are TGCGCCAGCAGCCAAGATAGGGGACAGGGCGAGCAGTACTTC.

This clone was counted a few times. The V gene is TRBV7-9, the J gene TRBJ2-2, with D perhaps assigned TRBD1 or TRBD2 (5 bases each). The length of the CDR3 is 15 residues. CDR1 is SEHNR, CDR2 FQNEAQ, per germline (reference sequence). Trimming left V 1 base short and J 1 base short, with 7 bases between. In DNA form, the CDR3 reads TGTGCCAGCAGCTTAGGAGGGGTGAACACCGGGGAGCTGTTTTTT. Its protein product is CASSLGGVNTGELFF.

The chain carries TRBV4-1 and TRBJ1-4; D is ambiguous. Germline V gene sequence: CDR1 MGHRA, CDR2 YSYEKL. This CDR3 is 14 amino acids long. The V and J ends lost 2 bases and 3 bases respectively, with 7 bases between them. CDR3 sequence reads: CASSQRLANEKLFF. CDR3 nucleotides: TGCGCCAGCAGCCAAAGGTTAGCTAATGAAAAACTGTTTTTT.

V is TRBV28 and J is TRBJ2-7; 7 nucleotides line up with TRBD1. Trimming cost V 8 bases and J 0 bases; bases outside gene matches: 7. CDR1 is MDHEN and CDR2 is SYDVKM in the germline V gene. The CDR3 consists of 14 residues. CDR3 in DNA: TGTGCCAGCGTCGGGACAGCGGTCTCCTACGAGCAGTACTTC. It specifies CASVGTAVSYEQYF. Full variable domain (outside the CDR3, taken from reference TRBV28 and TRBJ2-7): DVKVTQSSRYLVKRTGEKVFLECVQDMDHENMFWYRQDPGLGLRLIYFSYDVKMKEKGDIPEGYSVSREKKERFSLILESASTNQTSMYLCASVGTAVSYEQYFGPGTRLTVT.

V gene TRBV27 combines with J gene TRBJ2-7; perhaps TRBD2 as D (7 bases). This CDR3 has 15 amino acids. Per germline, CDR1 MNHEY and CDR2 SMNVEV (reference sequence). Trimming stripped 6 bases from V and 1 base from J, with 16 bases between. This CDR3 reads CASRPLGGGSYEQYF. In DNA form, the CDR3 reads TGTGCCAGCAGACCCCTAGGGGGAGGGTCCTACGAGCAGTACTTC.

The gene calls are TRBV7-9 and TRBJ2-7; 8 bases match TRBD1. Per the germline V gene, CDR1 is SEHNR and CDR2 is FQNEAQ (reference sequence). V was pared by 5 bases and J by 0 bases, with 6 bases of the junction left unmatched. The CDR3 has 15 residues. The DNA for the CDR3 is TGTGCCAGCAGCCCCCGGGACAGGCCCTCCTACGAGCAGTACTTC. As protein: CASSPRDRPSYEQYF. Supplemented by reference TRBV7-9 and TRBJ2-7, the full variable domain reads DTGVSQNPRHKITKRGQNVTFRCDPISEHNRLYWYRQTLGQGPEFLTYFQNEAQLEKSRLLSDRFSAERPKGSFSTLEIQRTEQGDSAMYLCASSPRDRPSYEQYFGPGTRLTVT.

The CDR3 DNA sequence: TGTGCCTTGGGGGGCAGGGTCAATGAAAAACTGTTTTTT. It encodes CALGGRVNEKLFF. The chain employs TRBV30 and TRBJ1-4, with D possibly being TRBD1 (6 bases). Germline lookup yields CDR1 GTSNPN and CDR2 SVGIG (reference sequence). Trimming cost V 7 bases and J 5 bases, with 14 bases left between them. The length of the CDR3 is 13 residues.

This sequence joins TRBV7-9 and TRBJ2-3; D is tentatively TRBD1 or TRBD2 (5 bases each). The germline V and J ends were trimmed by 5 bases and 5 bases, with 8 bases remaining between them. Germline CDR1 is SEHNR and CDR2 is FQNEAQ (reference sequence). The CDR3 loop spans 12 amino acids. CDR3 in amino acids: CASSPGGDTQYF. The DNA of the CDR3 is TGTGCCAGCAGCCCTGGGGGAGATACGCAGTATTTT. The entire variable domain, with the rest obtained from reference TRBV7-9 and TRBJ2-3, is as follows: DTGVSQNPRHKITKRGQNVTFRCDPISEHNRLYWYRQTLGQGPEFLTYFQNEAQLEKSRLLSDRFSAERPKGSFSTLEIQRTEQGDSAMYLCASSPGGDTQYFGPGTRLTVL.

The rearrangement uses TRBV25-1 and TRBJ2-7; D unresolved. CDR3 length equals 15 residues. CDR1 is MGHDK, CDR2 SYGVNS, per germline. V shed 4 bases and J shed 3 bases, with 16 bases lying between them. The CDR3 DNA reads TGTGCCAGCAGTGGCAGAGATCTCGATAGCTACGAGCAGTACTTC. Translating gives CASSGRDLDSYEQYF.

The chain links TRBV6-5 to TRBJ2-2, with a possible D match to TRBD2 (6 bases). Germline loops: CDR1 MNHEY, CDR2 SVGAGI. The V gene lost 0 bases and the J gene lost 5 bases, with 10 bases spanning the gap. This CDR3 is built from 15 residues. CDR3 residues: CASSYSQGGTGELFF. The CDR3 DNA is TGTGCCAGCAGTTACTCCCAGGGAGGAACCGGGGAGCTGTTTTTT.

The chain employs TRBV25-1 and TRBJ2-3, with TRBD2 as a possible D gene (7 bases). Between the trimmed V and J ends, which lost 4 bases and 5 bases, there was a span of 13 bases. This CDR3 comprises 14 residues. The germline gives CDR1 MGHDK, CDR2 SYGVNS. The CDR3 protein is CASSGPAGQDTQYF. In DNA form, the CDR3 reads TGTGCCAGCAGTGGGCCAGCGGGACAAGATACGCAGTATTTT.

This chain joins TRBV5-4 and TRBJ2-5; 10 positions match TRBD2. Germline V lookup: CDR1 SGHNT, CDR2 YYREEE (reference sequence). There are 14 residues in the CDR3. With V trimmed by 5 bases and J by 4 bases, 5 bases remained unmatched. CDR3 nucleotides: TGTGCCAGCAGTTTAGCGGGAGGTGGAGAGACCCAGTACTTC. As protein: CASSLAGGGETQYF.

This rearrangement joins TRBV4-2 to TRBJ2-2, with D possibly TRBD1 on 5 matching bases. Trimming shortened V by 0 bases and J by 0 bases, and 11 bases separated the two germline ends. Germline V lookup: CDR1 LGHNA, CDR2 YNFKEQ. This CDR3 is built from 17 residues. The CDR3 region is CASSQDLGHTNTGELFF. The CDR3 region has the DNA TGTGCCAGCAGCCAAGATCTTGGACATACGAACACCGGGGAGCTGTTTTTT.

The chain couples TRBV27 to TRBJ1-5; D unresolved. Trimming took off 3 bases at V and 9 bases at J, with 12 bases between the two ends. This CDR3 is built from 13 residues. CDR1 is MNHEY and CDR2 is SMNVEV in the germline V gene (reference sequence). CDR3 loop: CASSLDGLWPQHF. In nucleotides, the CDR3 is TGTGCCAGCAGTTTGGACGGTTTATGGCCCCAGCATTTT.

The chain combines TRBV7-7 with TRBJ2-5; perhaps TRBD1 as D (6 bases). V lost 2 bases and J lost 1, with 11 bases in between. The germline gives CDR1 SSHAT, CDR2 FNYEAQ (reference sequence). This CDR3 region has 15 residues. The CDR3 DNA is TGTGCCAGCAGCTTACTAAAAGGGGGCCAAGAGACCCAGTACTTC. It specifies CASSLLKGGQETQYF.

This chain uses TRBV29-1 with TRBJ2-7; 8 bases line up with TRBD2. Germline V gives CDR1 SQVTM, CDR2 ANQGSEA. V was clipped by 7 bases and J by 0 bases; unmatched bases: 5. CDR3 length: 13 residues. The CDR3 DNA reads TGCAGCGCCTTAGCGGGAAACTCCTACGAGCAGTACTTC. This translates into CSALAGNSYEQYF.

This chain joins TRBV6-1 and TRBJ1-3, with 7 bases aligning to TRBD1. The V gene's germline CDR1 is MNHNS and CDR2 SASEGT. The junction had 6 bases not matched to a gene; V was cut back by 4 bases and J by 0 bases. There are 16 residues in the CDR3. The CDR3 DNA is TGTGCCAGCAGTGCCCGTCGGACAGGCTCTGGAAACACCATATATTTT. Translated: CASSARRTGSGNTIYF.

The CDR3 DNA reads TGTGCCAGCAGTTTATCGGGATCCTATTACTACGAGCAGTACTTC. Its protein is CASSLSGSYYYEQYF. This chain connects TRBV27 to TRBJ2-7, with D unclear. Germline V gene sequence: CDR1 MNHEY, CDR2 SMNVEV (reference sequence). V was shortened by 0 bases and J by 3 bases, with 12 bases between the two germline ends. The CDR3 consists of 15 residues.

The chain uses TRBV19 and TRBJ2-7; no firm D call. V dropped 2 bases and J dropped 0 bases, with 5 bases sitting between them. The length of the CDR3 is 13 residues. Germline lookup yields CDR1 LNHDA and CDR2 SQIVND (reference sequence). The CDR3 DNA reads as TGTGCCAGTAGTATAAGCTACTCCTACGAGCAGTACTTC. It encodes CASSISYSYEQYF.